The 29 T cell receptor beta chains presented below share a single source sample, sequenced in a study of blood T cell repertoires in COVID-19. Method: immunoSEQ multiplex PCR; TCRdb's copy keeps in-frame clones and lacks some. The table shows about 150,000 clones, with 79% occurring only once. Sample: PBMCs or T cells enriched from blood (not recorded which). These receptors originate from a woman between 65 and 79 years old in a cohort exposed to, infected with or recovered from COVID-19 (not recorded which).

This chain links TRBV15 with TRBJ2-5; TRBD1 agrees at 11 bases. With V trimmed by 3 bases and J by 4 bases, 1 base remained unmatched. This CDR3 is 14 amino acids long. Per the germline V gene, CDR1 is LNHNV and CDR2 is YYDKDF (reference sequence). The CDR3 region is CATSRGTGGETQYF. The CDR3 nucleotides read TGTGCCACCAGCAGGGGGACAGGGGGAGAGACCCAGTACTTC.

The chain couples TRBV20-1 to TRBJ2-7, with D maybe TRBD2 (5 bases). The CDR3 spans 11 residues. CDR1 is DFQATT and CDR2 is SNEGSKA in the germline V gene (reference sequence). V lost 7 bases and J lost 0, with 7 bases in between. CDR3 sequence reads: CSVGSSYEQYF. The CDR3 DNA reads TGCAGTGTTGGGAGCTCCTACGAGCAGTACTTC.

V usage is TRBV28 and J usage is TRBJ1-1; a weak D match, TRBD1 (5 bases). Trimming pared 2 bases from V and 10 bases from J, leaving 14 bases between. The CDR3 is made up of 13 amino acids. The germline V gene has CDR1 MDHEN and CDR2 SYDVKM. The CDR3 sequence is CASSLEGARGAFF. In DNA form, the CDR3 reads TGTGCCAGCAGTTTAGAAGGGGCTAGGGGAGCTTTCTTT.

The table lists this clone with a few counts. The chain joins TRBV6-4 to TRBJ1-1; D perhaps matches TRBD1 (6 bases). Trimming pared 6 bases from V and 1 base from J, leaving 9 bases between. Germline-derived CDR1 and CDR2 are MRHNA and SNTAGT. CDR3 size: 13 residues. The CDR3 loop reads CASREGQNTEAFF. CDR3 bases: TGTGCCAGCAGAGAGGGACAGAACACTGAAGCTTTCTTT.

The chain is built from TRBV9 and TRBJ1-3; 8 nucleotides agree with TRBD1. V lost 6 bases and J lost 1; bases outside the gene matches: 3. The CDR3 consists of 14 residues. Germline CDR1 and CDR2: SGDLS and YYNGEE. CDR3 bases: TGTGCCAGCAACACAGGGGGGTCTGGAAACACCATATATTTT. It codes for CASNTGGSGNTIYF. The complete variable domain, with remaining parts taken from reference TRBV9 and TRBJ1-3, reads DSGVTQTPKHLITATGQRVTLRCSPRSGDLSVYWYQQSLDQGLQFLIQYYNGEERAKGNILERFSAQQFPDLHSELNLSSLELGDSALYFCASNTGGSGNTIYFGEGSWLTVV.

CDR3 sequence: CASSSDRGNSPLHF. CDR3 DNA sequence: TGTGCCAGCAGCTCGGACAGGGGAAATTCACCCCTCCACTTT. This chain joins TRBV3-1 (or the pseudogene TRBV3-2) and TRBJ1-6, with 9 bases fitting TRBD1. The CDR3 runs to 14 residues. CDR1 and CDR2 from the germline V gene are LGHDT and YNNKEL (reference sequence). Trimming cost V 5 bases and J 7 bases; bases outside gene matches: 3.

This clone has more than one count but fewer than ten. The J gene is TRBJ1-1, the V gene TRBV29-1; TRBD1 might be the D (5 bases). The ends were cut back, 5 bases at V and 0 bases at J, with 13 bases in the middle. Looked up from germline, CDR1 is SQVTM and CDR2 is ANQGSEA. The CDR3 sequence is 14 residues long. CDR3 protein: CSVQRGNLNTEAFF. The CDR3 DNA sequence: TGCAGCGTTCAAAGGGGCAATCTGAACACTGAAGCTTTCTTT.

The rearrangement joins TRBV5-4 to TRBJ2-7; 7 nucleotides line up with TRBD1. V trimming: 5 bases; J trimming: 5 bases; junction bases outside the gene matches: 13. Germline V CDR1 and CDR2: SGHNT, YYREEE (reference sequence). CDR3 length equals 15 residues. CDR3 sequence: CASSRTPTGRDEQYF. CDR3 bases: TGTGCCAGCAGTCGAACCCCGACAGGGCGGGACGAGCAGTACTTC. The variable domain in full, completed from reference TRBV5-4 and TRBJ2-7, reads ETGVTQSPTHLIKTRGQQVTLRCSSQSGHNTVSWYQQALGQGPQFIFQYYREEENGRGNFPPRFSGLQFPNYSSELNVNALELDDSALYLCASSRTPTGRDEQYFGPGTRLTVT.

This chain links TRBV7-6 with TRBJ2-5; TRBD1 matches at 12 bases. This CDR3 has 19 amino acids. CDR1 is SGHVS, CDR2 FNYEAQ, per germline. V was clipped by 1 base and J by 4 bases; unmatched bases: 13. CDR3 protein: CASSLEGGQGARYRETQYF. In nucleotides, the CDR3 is TGTGCCAGCAGCTTAGAAGGGGGACAGGGGGCTCGCTATCGAGAGACCCAGTACTTC.

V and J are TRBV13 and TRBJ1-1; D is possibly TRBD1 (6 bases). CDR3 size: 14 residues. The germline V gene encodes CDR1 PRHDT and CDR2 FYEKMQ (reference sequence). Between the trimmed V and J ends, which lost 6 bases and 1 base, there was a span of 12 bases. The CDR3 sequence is CASSFRGGNTEAFF. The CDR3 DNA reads TGTGCCAGCAGTTTCAGGGGCGGGAACACTGAAGCTTTCTTT. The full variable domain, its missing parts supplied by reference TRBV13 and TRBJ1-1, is AAGVIQSPRHLIKEKRETATLKCYPIPRHDTVYWYQQGPGQDPQFLISFYEKMQSDKGSIPDRFSAQQFSDYHSELNMSSLELGDSALYFCASSFRGGNTEAFFGQGTRLTVV.

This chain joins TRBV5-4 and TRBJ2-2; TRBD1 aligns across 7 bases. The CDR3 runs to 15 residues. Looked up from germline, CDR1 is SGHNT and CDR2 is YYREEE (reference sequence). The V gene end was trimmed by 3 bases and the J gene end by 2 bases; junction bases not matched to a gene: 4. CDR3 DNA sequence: TGTGCCAGCAGCTGGGACAGCATTAACACCGGGGAGCTGTTTTTT. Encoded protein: CASSWDSINTGELFF.

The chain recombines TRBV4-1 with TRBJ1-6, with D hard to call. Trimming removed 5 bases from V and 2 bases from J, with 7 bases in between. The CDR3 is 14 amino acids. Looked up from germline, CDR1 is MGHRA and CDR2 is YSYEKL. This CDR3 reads CASSVGTYNSPLHF. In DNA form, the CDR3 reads TGCGCCAGCAGCGTCGGGACCTATAATTCACCCCTCCACTTT.

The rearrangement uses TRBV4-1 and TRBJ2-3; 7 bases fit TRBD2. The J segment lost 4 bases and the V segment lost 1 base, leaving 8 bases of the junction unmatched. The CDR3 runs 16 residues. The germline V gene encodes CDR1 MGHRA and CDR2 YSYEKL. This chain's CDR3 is CASSQVGLAGSDTQYF. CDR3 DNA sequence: TGCGCCAGCAGCCAAGTTGGTTTAGCGGGTTCAGATACGCAGTATTTT.

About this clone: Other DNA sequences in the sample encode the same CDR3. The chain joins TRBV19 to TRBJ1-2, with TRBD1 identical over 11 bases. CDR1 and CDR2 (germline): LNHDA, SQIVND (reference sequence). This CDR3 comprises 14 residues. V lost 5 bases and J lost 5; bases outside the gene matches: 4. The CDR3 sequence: CASSPGTGGYGYTF. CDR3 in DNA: TGTGCCAGTAGTCCGGGGACAGGGGGGTATGGCTACACCTTC.

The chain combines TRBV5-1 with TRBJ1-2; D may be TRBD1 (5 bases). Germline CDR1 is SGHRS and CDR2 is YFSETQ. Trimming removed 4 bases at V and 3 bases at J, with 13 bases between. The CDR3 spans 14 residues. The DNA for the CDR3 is TGCGCCAGCAGCACCTCTGAAGGGGACTATGGCTACACCTTC. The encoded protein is CASSTSEGDYGYTF.

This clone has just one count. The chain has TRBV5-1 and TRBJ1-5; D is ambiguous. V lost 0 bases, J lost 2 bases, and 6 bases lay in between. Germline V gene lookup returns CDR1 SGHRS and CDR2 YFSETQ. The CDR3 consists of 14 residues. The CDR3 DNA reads TGCGCCAGCAGCTTGGACGGTGGCAATCAGCCCCAGCATTTT. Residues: CASSLDGGNQPQHF.

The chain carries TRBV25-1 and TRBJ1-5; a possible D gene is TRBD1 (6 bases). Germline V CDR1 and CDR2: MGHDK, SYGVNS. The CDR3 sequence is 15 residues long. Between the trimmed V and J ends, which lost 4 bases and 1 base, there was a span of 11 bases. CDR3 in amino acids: CASSGAGESNQPQHF. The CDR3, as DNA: TGTGCCAGCAGTGGCGCAGGGGAAAGCAATCAGCCCCAGCATTTT.

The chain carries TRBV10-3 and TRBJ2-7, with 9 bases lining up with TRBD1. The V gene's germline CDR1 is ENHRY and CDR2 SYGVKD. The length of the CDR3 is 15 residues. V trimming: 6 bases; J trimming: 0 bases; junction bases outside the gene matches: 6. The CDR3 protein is CAIRGGQGYSYEQYF. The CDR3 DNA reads TGTGCCATCAGGGGGGGACAGGGCTACTCCTACGAGCAGTACTTC.

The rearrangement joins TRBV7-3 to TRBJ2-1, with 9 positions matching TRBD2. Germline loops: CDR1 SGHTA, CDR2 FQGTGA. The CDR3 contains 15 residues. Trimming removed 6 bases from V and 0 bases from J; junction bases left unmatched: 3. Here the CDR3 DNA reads TGTGCCAGCAGTCTTAGCGGGAGCTCCTACAATGAGCAGTTCTTC. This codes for CASSLSGSSYNEQFF.

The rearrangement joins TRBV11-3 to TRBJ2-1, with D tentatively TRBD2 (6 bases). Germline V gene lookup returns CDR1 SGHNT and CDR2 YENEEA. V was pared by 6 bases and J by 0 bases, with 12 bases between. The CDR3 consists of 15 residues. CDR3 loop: CASSRDFSSYNEQFF. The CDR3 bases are TGTGCCAGCAGTAGGGACTTCAGCTCCTACAATGAGCAGTTCTTC.

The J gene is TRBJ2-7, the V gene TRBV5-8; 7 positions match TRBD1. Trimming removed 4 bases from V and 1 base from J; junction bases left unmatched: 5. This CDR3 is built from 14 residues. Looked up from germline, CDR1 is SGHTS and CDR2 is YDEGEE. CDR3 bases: TGTGCCAGCAGCCTTGGGGACAGTTCCTACGAGCAGTACTTC. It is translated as CASSLGDSSYEQYF.

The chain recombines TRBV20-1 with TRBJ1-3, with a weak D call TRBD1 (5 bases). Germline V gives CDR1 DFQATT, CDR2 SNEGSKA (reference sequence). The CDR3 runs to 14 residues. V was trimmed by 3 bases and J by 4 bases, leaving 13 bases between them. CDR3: CSASNLGRGNTIYF. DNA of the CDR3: TGCAGTGCTAGTAATCTGGGGCGAGGAAACACCATATATTTT.

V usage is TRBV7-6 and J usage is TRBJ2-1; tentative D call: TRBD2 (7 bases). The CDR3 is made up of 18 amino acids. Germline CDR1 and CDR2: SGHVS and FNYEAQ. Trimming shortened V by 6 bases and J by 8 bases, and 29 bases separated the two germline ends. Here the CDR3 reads CASSRPRGRREPEYEQFF. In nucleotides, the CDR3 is TGTGCCAGCAGTCGGCCACGGGGGCGGCGGGAGCCCGAATATGAGCAGTTCTTC.

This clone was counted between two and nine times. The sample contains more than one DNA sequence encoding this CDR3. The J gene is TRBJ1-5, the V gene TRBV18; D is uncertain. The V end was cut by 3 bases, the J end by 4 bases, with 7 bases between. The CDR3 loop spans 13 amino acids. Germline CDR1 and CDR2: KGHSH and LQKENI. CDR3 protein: CASSPAGNQPQHF. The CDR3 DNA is TGTGCCAGCTCACCTGCGGGGAATCAGCCCCAGCATTTT.

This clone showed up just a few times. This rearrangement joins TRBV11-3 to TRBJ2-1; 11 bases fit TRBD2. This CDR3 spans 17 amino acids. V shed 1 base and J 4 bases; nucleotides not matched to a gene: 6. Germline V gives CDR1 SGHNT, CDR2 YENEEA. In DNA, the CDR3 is TGTGCCAGCAGCTTAGGGGCGACTAGCGGGGAGTACAATGAGCAGTTCTTC. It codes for CASSLGATSGEYNEQFF.

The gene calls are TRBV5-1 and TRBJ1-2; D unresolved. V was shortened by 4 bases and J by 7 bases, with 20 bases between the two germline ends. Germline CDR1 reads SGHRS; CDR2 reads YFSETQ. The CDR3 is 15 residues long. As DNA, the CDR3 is TGCGCCAGCAGCGCGGGCGATAGGGCGGGTATTGGCTACACCTTC. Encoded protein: CASSAGDRAGIGYTF.

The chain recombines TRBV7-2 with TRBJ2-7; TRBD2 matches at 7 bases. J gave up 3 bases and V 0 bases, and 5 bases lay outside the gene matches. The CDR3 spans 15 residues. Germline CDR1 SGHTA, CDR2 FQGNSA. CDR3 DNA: TGTGCCAGCAGCTTAGCTTTTGCGGGAGTCTACGAGCAGTACTTC. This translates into CASSLAFAGVYEQYF.

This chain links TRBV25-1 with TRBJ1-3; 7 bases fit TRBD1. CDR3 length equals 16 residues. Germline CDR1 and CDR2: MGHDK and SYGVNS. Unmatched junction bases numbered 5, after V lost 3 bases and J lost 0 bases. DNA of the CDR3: TGTGCCAGCAGTGAGGGGGCAGGGGGCTCTGGAAACACCATATATTTT. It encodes CASSEGAGGSGNTIYF.

Here the CDR3 reads CASRRGTNTEAFF. The CDR3 coding sequence is TGTGCCAGCAGACGGGGGACGAACACTGAAGCTTTCTTT. The genes are TRBV25-1 and TRBJ1-1; weak D call: TRBD1 (5 bases). V was trimmed by 6 bases and J by 1 base, leaving 9 bases between them. Germline values: CDR1 MGHDK, CDR2 SYGVNS. This CDR3 has 13 amino acids.